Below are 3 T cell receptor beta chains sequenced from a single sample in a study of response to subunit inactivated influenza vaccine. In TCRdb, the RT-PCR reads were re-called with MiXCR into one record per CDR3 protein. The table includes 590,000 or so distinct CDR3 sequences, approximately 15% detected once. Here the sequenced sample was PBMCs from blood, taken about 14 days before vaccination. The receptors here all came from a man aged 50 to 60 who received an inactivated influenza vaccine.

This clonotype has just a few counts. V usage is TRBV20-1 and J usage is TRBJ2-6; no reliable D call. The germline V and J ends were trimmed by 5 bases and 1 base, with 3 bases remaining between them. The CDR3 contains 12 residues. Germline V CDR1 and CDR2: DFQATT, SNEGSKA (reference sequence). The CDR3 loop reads CSALSGANVLTF. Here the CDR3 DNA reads TGCAGTGCTCTTTCTGGGGCCAACGTCCTGACTTTC.

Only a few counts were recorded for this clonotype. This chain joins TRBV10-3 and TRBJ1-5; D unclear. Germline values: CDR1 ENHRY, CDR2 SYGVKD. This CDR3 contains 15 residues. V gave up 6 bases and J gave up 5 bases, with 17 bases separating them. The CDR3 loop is CAIREKDLNDQPQHF. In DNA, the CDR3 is TGTGCCATCAGAGAGAAGGACCTAAACGATCAGCCCCAGCATTTT.

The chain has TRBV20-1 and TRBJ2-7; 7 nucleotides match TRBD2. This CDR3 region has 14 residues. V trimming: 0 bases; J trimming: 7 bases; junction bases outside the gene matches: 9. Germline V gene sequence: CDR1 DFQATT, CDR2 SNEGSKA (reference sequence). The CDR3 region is CSARDPAGVREQYF. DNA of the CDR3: TGCAGTGCTAGAGATCCGGCGGGAGTGAGGGAGCAGTACTTC.